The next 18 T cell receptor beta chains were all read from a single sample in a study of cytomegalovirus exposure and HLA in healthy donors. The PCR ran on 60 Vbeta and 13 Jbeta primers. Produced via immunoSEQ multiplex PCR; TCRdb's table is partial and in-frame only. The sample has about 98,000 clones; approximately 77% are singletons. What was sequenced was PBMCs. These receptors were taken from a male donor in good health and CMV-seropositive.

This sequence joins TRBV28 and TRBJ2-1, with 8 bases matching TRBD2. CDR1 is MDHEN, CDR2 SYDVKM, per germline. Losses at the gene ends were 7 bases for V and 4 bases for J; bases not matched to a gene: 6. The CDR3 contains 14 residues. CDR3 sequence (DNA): TGTGCCAGCACCGCGACGGGGGGGTACAATGAGCAGTTCTTC. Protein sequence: CASTATGGYNEQFF.

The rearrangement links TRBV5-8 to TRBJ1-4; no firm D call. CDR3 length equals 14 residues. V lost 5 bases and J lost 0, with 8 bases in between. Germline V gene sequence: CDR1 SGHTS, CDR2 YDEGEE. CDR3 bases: TGTGCCAGCAGGAAATCAGCAACTAATGAAAAACTGTTTTTT. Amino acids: CASRKSATNEKLFF.

The DNA for the CDR3 is TGTGCCAGCAGCTTAGTAGGGGACAATGAAGCTTTCTTT. The encoded protein is CASSLVGDNEAFF. The genes are TRBV7-6 and TRBJ1-1; possible D gene TRBD1, 6 bases. This CDR3 has 13 amino acids. V lost 1 base and J 7 bases, leaving 10 bases between the germline ends. CDR1 is SGHVS, CDR2 FNYEAQ, per germline. Combining the CDR3 with reference TRBV7-6 and TRBJ1-1 gives the whole variable domain GAGVSQSPRYKVTKRGQDVALRCDPISGHVSLYWYRQALGQGPEFLTYFNYEAQQDKSGLPNDRFSAERPEGSISTLTIQRTEQRDSAMYRCASSLVGDNEAFFGQGTRLTVV.

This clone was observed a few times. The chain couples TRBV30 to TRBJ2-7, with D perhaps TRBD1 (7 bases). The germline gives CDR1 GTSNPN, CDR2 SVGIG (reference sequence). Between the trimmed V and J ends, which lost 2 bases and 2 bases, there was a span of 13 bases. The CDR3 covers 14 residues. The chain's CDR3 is CAWSRGTVTYEQYF. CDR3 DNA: TGTGCCTGGAGTCGGGGGACAGTAACCTACGAGCAGTACTTC.

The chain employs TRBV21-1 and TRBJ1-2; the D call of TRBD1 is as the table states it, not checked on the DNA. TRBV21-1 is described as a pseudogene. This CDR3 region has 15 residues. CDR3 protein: CASSKGATHYYGYTF. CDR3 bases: TGTGCCAGCAGCAAAGGGGCCACCCACTACTATGGCTACACCTTC.

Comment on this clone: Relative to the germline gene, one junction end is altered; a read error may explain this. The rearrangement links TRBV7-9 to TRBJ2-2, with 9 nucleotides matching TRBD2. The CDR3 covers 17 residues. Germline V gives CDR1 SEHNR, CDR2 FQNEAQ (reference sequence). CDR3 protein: CSSSFPREGRSTGELFF. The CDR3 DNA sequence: TGTTCCAGCAGCTTTCCGCGGGAGGGCCGTAGCACCGGGGAGCTGTTTTTT.

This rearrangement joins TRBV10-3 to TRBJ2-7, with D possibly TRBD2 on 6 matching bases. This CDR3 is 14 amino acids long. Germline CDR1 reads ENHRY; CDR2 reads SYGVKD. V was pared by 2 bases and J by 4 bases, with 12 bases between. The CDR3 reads CAISESGGRYEQYF. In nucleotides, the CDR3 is TGTGCCATCAGTGAGAGCGGTGGGAGGTACGAGCAGTACTTC.

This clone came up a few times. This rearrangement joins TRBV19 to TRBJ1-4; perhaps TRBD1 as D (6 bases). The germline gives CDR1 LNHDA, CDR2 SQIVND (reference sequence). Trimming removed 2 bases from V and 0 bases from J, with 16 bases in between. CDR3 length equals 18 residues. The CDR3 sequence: CASSIIGGFEPTNEKLFF. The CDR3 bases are TGTGCCAGTAGTATAATAGGGGGATTCGAGCCAACTAATGAAAAACTGTTTTTT.

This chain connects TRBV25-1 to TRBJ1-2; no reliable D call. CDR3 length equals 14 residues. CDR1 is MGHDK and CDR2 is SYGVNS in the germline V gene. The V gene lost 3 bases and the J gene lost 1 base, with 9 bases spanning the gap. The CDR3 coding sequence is TGTGCCAGCAGTGACCCTTCCTTTAACTATGGCTACACCTTC. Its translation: CASSDPSFNYGYTF.

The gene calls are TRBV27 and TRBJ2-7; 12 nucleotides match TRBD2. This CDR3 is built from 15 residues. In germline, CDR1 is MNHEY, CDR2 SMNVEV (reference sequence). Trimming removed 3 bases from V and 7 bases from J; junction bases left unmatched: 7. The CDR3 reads CASSLLAGGPREQYF. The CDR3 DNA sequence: TGTGCCAGCAGTTTGCTAGCGGGAGGGCCAAGGGAGCAGTACTTC.

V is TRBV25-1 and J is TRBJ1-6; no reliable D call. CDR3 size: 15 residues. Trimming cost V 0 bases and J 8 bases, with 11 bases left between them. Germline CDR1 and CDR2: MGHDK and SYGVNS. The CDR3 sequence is CASSEYGPGHSPLHF. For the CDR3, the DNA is TGTGCCAGCAGTGAATATGGCCCAGGCCATTCACCCCTCCACTTT.

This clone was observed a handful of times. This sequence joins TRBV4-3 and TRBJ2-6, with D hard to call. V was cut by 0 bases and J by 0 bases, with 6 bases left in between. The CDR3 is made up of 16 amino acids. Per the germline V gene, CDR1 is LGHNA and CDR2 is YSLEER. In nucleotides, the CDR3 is TGCGCCAGCAGCCAAGAGGTCGGCTCTGGGGCCAACGTCCTGACTTTC. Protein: CASSQEVGSGANVLTF.

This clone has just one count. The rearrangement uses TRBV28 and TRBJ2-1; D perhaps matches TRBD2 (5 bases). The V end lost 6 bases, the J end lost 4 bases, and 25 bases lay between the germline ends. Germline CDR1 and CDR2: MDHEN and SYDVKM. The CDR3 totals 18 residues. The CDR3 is CASSRAGWYNNGYNEQFF. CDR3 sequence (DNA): TGTGCCAGCAGCCGGGCGGGTTGGTACAATAATGGGTACAATGAGCAGTTCTTC.

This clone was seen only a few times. CDR3 sequence (DNA): TGTGCCAGCAGCTTAGAGGTATTAGCGGGAGTATACGAGCAGTACTTC. It yields the protein CASSLEVLAGVYEQYF. The chain is built from TRBV11-2 and TRBJ2-7, with TRBD2 matching 9 bases. The CDR3 is 16 amino acids. Germline V gives CDR1 SGHAT, CDR2 FQNNGV. J lost 4 bases, V lost 0 bases, and 7 bases had no gene match.

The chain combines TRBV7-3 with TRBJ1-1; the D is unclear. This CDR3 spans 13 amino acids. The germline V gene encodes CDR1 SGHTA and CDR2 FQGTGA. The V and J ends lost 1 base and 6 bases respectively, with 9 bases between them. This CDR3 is CASSLISGSEAFF. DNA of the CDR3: TGTGCCAGCAGCTTAATCTCGGGGTCTGAAGCTTTCTTT.

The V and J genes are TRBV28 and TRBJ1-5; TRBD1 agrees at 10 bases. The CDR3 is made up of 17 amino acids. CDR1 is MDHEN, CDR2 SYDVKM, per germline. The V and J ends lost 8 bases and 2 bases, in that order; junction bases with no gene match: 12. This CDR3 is CASQTGGRTKGNQPQHF. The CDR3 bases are TGTGCCAGCCAGACAGGGGGCAGGACAAAAGGCAATCAGCCCCAGCATTTT.

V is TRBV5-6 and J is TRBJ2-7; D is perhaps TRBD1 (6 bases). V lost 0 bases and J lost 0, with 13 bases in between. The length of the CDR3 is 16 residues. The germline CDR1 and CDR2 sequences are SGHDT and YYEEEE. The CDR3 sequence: CASSLAWTESSYEQYF. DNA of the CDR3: TGTGCCAGCAGCTTGGCTTGGACAGAGAGCTCCTACGAGCAGTACTTC.

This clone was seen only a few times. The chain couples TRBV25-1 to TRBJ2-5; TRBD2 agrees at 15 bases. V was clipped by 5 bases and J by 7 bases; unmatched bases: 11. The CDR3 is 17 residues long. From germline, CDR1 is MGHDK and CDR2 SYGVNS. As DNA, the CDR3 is TGTGCCAGCAGTCCACCGGGACTAGCGGGAGGTGGAGGGACCCAGTACTTC. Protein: CASSPPGLAGGGGTQYF.